This TCR beta chain was captured in a study of blood T cell repertoires in COVID-19. Study at large: Sites across the United States, Italy and Spain contributed samples from acute and convalescent COVID-19. Sources were T cells, B-cell-depleted T cells, or PBMCs; the material itself was cDNA or gDNA.

The CDR3 has 15 amino acids. Germline CDR1 WNHNN, CDR2 SYGVQD (reference sequence). Between the trimmed V and J ends, which lost 0 bases and 7 bases, there was a span of 10 bases. Study processing details: Scientists estimated how many nucleated cells there were by amplifying reference gene primers. Data came from immunoSEQ multiplex PCR; TCRdb stores just in-frame clones and leaves some out. Clone size and the V and J calls come from that table; the DNA yielded D and trimming. The sample consists of roughly 190,000 clones, more than 75% of them appearing once. The clonotype originates from a man aged 18 to 30 with active or convalescent COVID-19. The specimen sequenced was peripheral blood. The chain uses TRBV10-1 and TRBJ1-6, with D possibly matching TRBD1 (6 bases). CDR3 coding DNA: TGCGCCAGCAGTGAGTCTCTCGACAGGAATTCACCCCTCCACTTT. Translated, it gives CASSESLDRNSPLHF.